The entry below gives a single TCR beta chain sequence along with its context. Its antigen remains unidentified. Extracted RNA was reverse transcribed into cDNA, the sequencing template. Sequencing used immunoSEQ multiplex PCR; TCRdb keeps in-frame clones, though not all of them. The sample has 150,000 or so clones, about three fifths seen once; the top ten hold around 16%. V lost 7 bases and J lost 0, with 9 bases in between. Per the germline V gene, CDR1 is SQVTM and CDR2 is ANQGSEA. The CDR3 contains 12 residues. The treatment denotes: oral pan-JAK inhibitor, 5-10 mg twice daily. The sample comes from a study of CD8+ T cells in alopecia areata. General study results and limits: Affected lesional scalp, above all in alopecia totalis/universalis, was more clonal than normal scalp.

The J gene is TRBJ1-1, the V gene TRBV29-1; TRBD1 might be the D (5 bases). The clonotype originates from a human donor with alopecia areata. This specimen consisted of CD4+ T cells sorted from blood, obtained around week 55, from a patient treated with tofacitinib. CDR3 DNA sequence: TGCAGCGGGGGGGTATTGAACACTGAAGCTTTCTTT. Protein sequence: CSGGVLNTEAFF.